The entry below gives a single T cell receptor (beta chain) sequence along with its context. The antigen is not known. Other DNA sequences within the sample encode an identical CDR3. This entry comes from a study of shared clonotypes between healthy human individuals. The sorted-subset replicate PCRs were given 200 ng DNA, which is some 29,000 T cell genomes. The protocol was immunoSEQ multiplex PCR, while the TCRdb copy is restricted to in-frame clones and leaves out a portion. The data show 660,000 or so clones, with 96% seen just once and 0.095% to 0.13% held by the top ten. Naivety among CD8 cells was defined by CD45RO negativity and positive CCR7 selection, thereby excluding terminally differentiated effector memory CD45RA+ cells. This CDR3 comprises 11 residues. The V and J ends lost 3 bases and 9 bases respectively, with 6 bases between them. In germline, CDR1 is MDHEN, CDR2 SYDVKM. The study's findings and limits: Naive subsets usually exceeded memory subsets in estimated richness. Investigators collected only blood, and repertoires in tissues likely differ. Relative to clonotypes present in all four donors, those not shared had lower generation probabilities.

The sequencing input was naive CD8+ T cells sorted from blood. The J gene is TRBJ1-5, the V gene TRBV28; D unresolved. This clonotype originated in a woman in her thirties in good health. The DNA for the CDR3 is TGTGCCAGCAGTTTGGGTGGGCCCCAGCATTTT. Encoded protein: CASSLGGPQHF.